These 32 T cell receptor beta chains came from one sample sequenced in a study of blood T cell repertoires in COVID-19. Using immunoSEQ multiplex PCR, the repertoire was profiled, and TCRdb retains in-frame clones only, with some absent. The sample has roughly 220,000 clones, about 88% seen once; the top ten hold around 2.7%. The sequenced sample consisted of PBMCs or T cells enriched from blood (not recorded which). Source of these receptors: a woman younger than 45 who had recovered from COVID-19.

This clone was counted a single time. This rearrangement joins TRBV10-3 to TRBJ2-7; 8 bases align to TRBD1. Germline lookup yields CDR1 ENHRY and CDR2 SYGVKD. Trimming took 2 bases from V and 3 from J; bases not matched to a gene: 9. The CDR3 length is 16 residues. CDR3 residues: CAISEGSGGHYYEQYF. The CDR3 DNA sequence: TGTGCCATCAGTGAGGGTTCAGGGGGCCACTACTACGAGCAGTACTTC.

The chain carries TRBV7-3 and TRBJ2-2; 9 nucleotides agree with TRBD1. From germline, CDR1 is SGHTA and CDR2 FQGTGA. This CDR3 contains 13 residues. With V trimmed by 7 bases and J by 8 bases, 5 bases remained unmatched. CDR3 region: CASTETGGGELFF. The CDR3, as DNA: TGTGCCAGCACCGAGACAGGGGGAGGGGAGCTGTTTTTT.

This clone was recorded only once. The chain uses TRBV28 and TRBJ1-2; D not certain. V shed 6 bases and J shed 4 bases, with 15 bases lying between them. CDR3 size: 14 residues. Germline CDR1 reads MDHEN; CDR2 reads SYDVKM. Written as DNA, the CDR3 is TGTGCCAGCAGCCCCGGGGTCGGGATCTATGGCTACACCTTC. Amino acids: CASSPGVGIYGYTF.

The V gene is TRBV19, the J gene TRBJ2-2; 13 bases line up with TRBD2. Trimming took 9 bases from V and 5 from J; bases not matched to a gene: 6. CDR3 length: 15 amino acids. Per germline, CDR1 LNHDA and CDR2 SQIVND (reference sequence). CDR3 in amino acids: CASYKTSGGTGELFF. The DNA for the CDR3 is TGTGCCAGCTATAAGACTAGCGGGGGGACCGGGGAGCTGTTTTTT.

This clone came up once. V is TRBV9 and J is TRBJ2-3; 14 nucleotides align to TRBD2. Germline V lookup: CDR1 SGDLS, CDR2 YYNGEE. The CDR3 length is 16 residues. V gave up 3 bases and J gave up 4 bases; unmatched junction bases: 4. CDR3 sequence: CASSEPTSGGADTQYF. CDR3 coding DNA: TGTGCCAGCAGCGAACCGACTAGCGGGGGGGCAGATACGCAGTATTTT. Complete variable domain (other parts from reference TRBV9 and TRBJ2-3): DSGVTQTPKHLITATGQRVTLRCSPRSGDLSVYWYQQSLDQGLQFLIQYYNGEERAKGNILERFSAQQFPDLHSELNLSSLELGDSALYFCASSEPTSGGADTQYFGPGTRLTVL.

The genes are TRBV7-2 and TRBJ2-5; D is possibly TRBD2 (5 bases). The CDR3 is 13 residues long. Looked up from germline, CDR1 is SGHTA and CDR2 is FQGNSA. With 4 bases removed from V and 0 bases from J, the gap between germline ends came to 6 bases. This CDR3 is CASSWTHQETQYF. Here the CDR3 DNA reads TGTGCCAGCAGCTGGACTCACCAAGAGACCCAGTACTTC.

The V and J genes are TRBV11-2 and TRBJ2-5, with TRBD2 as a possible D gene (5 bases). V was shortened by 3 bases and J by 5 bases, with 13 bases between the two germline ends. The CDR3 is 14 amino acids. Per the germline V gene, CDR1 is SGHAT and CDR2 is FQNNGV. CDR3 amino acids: CASSFAGFGETQYF. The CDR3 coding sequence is TGTGCCAGCAGCTTTGCGGGTTTCGGCGAGACCCAGTACTTC.

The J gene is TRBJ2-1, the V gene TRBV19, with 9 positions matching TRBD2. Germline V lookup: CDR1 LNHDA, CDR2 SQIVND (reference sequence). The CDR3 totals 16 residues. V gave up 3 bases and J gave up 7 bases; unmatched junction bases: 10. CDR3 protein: CASSIKPSGVPNEQFF. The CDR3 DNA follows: TGTGCCAGTAGTATTAAGCCTAGCGGGGTCCCTAATGAGCAGTTCTTC.

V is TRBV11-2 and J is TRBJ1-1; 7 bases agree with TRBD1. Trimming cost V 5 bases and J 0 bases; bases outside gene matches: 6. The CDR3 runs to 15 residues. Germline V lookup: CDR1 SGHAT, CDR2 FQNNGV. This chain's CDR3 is CASSKNRGMNTEAFF. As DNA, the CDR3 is TGTGCCAGCAGCAAAAACAGGGGAATGAACACTGAAGCTTTCTTT.

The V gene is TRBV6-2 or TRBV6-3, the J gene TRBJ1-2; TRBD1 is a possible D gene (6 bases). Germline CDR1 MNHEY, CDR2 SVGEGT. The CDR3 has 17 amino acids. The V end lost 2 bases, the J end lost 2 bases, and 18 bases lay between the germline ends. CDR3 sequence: CASSYLKERTANYGYTF. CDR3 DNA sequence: TGTGCCAGCAGTTACCTAAAAGAGCGGACAGCGAACTATGGCTACACCTTC.

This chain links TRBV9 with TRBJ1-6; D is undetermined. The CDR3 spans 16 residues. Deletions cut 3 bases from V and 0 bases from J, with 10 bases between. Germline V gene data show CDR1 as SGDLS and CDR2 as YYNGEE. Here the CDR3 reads CASSARGGSYNSPLHF. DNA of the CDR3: TGTGCCAGCAGCGCCCGGGGAGGCTCCTATAATTCACCCCTCCACTTT.

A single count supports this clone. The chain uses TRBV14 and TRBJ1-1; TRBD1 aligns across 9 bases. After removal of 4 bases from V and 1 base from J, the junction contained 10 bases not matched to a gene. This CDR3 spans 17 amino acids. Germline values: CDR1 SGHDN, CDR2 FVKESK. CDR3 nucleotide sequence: TGTGCCAGCAGCCCGCGGACAGGGGCCACCCCGAACACTGAAGCTTTCTTT. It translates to CASSPRTGATPNTEAFF.

The CDR3: CASSLISGGANEQFF. CDR3 sequence (DNA): TGTGCCAGCAGCTTAATTAGCGGGGGGGCTAATGAGCAGTTCTTC. The chain is built from TRBV7-2 and TRBJ2-1; 11 bases fit TRBD2. The ends lost 2 bases at V and 7 bases at J; junction bases unmatched: 4. In germline, CDR1 is SGHTA, CDR2 FQGNSA. This CDR3 spans 15 amino acids.

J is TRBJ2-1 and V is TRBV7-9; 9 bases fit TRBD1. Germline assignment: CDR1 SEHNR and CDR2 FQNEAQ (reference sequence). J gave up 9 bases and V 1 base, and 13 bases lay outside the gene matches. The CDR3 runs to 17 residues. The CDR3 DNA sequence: TGTGCCAGCAGCTTAGTACCGGGACAGGGCCCTTATTCTGAGCAGTTCTTC. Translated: CASSLVPGQGPYSEQFF.

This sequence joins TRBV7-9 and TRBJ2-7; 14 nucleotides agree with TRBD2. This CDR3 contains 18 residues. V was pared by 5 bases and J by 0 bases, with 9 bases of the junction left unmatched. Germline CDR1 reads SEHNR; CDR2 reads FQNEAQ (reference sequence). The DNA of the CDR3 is TGTGCCAGCAGCCCCAGCCGGACTAGCGGGGGGAGCTCCTACGAGCAGTACTTC. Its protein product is CASSPSRTSGGSSYEQYF.

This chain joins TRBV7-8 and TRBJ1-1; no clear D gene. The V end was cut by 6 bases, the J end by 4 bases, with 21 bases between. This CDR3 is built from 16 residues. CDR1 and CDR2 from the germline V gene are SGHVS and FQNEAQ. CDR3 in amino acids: CASRPLPVEVSTEAFF. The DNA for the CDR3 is TGTGCCAGCAGACCCTTACCGGTAGAGGTAAGCACTGAAGCTTTCTTT.

The CDR3 DNA sequence: TGCAGCGTTGAACCTAGGACAAGCTCCTACAATGAGCAGTTCTTC. Its protein product is CSVEPRTSSYNEQFF. V gene TRBV29-1 combines with J gene TRBJ2-1; a possible D gene is TRBD1 (5 bases). Germline CDR1 is SQVTM and CDR2 is ANQGSEA. V was clipped by 2 bases and J by 0 bases, with 11 bases between them. The CDR3 loop spans 15 amino acids.

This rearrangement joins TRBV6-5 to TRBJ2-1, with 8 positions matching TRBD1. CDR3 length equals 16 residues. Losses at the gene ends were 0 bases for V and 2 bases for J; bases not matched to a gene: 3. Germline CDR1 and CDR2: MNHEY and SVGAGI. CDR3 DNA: TGTGCCAGCAGTTACTCACTCAGGGGGCCCTACAATGAGCAGTTCTTC. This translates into CASSYSLRGPYNEQFF.

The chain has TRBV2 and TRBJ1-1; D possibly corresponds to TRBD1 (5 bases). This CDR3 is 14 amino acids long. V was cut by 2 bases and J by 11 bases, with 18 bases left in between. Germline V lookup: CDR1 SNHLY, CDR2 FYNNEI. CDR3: CASSERGQGVLAFF. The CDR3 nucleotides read TGTGCCAGCAGTGAAAGGGGTCAGGGTGTTTTGGCTTTCTTT.

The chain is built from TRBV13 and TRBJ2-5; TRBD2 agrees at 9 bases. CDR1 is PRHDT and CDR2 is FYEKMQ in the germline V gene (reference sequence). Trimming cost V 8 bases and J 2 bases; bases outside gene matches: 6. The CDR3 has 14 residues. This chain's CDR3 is CASGLAGPQETQYF. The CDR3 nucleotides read TGTGCCAGCGGTCTAGCGGGGCCACAAGAGACCCAGTACTTC.

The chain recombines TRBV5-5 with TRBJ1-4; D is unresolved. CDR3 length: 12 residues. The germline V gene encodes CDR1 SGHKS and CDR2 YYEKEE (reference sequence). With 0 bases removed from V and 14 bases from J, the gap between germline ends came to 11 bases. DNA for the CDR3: TGTGCCAGCAGCTTGGGTCCCAGATCCCTGTTTTTT. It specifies CASSLGPRSLFF.

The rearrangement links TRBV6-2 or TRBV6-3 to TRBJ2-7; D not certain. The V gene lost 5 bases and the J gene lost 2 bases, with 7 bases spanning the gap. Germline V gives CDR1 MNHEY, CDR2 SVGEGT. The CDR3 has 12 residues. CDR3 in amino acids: CASSQTTYEQYF. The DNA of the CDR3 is TGTGCCAGCAGTCAAACAACCTACGAGCAGTACTTC.

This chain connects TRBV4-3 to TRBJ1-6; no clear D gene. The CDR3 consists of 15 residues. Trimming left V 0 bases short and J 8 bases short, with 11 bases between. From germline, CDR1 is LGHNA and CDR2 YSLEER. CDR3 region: CASSQDFSGDSPLHF. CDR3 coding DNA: TGCGCCAGCAGCCAAGATTTCAGCGGTGATTCACCCCTCCACTTT.

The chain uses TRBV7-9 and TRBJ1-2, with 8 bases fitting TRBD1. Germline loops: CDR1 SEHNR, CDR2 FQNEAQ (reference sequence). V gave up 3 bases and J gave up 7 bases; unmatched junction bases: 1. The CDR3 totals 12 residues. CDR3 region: CASSLTGVGYTF. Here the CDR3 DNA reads TGTGCCAGCAGCTTGACAGGGGTTGGCTACACCTTC. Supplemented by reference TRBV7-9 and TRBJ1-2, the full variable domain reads DTGVSQNPRHKITKRGQNVTFRCDPISEHNRLYWYRQTLGQGPEFLTYFQNEAQLEKSRLLSDRFSAERPKGSFSTLEIQRTEQGDSAMYLCASSLTGVGYTFGSGTRLTVV.

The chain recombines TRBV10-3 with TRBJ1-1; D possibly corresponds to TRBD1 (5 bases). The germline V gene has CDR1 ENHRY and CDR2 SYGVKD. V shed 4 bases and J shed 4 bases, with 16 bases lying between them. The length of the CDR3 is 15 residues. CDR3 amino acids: CAISVQGRGSTEAFF. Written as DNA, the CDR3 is TGTGCCATCAGTGTCCAGGGAAGGGGTAGCACTGAAGCTTTCTTT.

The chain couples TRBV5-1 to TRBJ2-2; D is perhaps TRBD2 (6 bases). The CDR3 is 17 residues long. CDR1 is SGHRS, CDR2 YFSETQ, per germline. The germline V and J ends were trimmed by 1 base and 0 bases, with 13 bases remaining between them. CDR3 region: CASSLFRGSTNTGELFF. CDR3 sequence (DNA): TGCGCCAGCAGCTTGTTCCGGGGGTCTACGAACACCGGGGAGCTGTTTTTT.

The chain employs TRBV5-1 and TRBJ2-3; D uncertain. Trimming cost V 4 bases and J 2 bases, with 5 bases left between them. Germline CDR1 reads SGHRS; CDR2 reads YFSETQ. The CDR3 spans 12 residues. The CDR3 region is CASSQNTDTQYF. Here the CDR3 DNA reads TGCGCCAGCAGCCAAAACACAGATACGCAGTATTTT. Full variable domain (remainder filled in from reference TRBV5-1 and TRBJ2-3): KAGVTQTPRYLIKTRGQQVTLSCSPISGHRSVSWYQQTPGQGLQFLFEYFSETQRNKGNFPGRFSGRQFSNSRSEMNVSTLELGDSALYLCASSQNTDTQYFGPGTRLTVL.

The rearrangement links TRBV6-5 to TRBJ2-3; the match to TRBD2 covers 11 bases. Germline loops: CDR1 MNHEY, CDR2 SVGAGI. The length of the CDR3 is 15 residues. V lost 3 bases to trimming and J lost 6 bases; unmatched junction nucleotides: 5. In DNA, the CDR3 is TGTGCCAGCAGTTATTCTAGCGGGGGGCACGATACGCAGTATTTT. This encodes CASSYSSGGHDTQYF.

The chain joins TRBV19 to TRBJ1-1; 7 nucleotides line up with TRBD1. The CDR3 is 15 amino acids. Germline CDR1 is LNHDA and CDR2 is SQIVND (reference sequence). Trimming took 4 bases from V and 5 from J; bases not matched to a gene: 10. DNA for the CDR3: TGTGCCAGTAGTACCTTGACAGGGATCGGAACTGAAGCTTTCTTT. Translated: CASSTLTGIGTEAFF.

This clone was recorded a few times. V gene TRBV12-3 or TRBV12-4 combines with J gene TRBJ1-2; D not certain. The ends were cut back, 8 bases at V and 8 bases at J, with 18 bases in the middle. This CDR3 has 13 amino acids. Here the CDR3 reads CASREAGREGYTF. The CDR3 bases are TGTGCCAGCCGCGAGGCGGGAAGGGAGGGCTACACCTTC.

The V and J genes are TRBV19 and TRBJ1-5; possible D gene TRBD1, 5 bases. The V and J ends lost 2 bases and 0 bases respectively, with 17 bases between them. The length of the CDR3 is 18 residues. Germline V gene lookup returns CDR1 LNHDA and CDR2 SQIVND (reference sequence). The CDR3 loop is CASSIIPPDTLSNQPQHF. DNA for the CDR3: TGTGCCAGTAGTATAATCCCGCCGGACACTCTTAGCAATCAGCCCCAGCATTTT.

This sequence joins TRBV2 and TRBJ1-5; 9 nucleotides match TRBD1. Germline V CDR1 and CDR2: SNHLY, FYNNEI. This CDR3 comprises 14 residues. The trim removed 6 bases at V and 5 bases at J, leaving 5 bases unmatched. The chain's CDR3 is CASSPDRGDQPQHF. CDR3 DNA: TGTGCCAGCAGCCCCGACAGGGGGGATCAGCCCCAGCATTTT.